The present TCR beta chain was sequenced within a study of immune evolution from preneoplasia to lung adenocarcinoma. This clone was seen once. The germline V and J ends were trimmed by 3 bases and 2 bases, with 11 bases remaining between them. Germline V lookup: CDR1 SGDLS, CDR2 YYNGEE. The CDR3 has 14 amino acids. Repertoires were generated with immunoSEQ multiplex PCR, while TCRdb's copy carries only in-frame clones and drops some. The sample carries about 4,600 clones, approximately 80% recorded once. This TCR was recovered from a donor at least 70 years old with lung adenocarcinoma. Sequenced input: FFPE adjacent normal lung tissue. The chain uses TRBV9 and TRBJ2-5; a possible D gene is TRBD1 (6 bases). The DNA of the CDR3 is TGTGCCAGCAGCGCGGGACAAATTCAAGAGACCCAGTACTTC. Residues: CASSAGQIQETQYF. Based on the CDR3 plus reference TRBV9 and TRBJ2-5, the full variable domain is DSGVTQTPKHLITATGQRVTLRCSPRSGDLSVYWYQQSLDQGLQFLIQYYNGEERAKGNILERFSAQQFPDLHSELNLSSLELGDSALYFCASSAGQIQETQYFGPGTRLLVL.